This TCR beta chain was sequenced in a study of blood T cells in healthy people across ages. V lost 2 bases and J lost 3, with 13 bases in between. Per germline, CDR1 KGHSH and CDR2 LQKENI. The CDR3 runs 15 residues. Through a sample-barcoded 5' primer and a J-beta primer mix, a second PCR was run for roughly 6 to 11 cycles. Every molecule of cDNA carried a tag from a template-switch adaptor with 12 random nucleotides. TCRdb redid the calling of the 5' RACE reads with MiXCR, one entry per CDR3 protein. The table lists roughly 800,000 distinct CDR3 sequences, more than 25% of them singletons, with 2.5% to 3.5% in the top ten. Isolation per sample recovered at least 7 million PBMCs. This same sample was also part of a study on T cells of mothers and their children.

The source is a boy between 5 and 17 years old in good health. The sample consisted of blood. The J gene is TRBJ2-5, the V gene TRBV18; no definite D call. In nucleotides, the CDR3 is TGTGCCAGCTCACCAGCCTCCTCTATGGAAGAGACCCAGTACTTC. Translation gives CASSPASSMEETQYF.